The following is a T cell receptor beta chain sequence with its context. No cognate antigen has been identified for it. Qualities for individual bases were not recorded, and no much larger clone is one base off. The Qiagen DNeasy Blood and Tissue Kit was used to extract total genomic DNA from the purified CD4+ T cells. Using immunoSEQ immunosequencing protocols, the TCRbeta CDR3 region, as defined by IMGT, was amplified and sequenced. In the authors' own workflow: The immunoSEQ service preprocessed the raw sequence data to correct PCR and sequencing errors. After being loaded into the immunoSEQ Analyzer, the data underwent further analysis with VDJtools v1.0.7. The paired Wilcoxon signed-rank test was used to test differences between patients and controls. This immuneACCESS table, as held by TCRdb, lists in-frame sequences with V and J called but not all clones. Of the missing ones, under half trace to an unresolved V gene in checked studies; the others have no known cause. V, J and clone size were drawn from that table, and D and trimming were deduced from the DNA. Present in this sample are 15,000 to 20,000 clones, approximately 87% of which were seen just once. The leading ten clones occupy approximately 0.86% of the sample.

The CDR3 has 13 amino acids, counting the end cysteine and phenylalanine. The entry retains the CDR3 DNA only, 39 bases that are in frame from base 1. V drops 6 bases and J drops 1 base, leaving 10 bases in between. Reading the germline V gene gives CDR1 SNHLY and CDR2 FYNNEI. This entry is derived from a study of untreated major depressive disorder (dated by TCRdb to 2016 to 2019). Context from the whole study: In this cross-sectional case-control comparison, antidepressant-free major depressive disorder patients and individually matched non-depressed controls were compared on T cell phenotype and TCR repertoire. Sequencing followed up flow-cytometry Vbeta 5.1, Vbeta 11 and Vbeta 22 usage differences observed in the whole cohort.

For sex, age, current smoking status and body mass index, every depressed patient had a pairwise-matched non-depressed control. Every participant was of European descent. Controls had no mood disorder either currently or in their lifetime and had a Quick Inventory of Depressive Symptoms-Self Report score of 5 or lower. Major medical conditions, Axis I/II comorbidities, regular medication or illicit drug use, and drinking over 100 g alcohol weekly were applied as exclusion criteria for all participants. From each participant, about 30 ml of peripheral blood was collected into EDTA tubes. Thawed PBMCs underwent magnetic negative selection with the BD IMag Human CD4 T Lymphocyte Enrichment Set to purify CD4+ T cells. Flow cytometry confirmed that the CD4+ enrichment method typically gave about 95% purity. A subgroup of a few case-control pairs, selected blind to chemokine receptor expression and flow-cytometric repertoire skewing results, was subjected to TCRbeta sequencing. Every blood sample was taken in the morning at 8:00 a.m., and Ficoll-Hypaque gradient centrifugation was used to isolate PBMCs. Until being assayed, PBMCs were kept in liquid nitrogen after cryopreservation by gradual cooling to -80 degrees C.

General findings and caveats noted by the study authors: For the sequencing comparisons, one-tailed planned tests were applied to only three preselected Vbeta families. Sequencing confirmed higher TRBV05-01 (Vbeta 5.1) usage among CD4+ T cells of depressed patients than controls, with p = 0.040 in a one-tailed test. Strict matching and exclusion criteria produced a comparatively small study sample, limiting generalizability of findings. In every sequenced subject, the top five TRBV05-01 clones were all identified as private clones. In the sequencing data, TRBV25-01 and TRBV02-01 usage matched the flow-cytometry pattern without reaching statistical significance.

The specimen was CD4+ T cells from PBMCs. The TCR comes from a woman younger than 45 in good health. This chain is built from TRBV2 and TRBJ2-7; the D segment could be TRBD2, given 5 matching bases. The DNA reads TGTGCCAGCAGGCGGTCGGGGTCCTACGAGCAGTACTTC. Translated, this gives CASRRSGSYEQYF.